Presented here are 5 T cell receptor beta chains from one specimen sequenced in a study of cytomegalovirus exposure and HLA in healthy donors. Use of 60 Vbeta and 13 Jbeta primers characterized the PCR. Some clones are missing from TCRdb's copy, which holds only in-frame ones; the method was immunoSEQ multiplex PCR. The profile shows some 90,000 clones, more than 55% of them singletons. Sequencing was carried out using PBMCs. The receptors stem from a boy between 10 and 17 years old in good health and CMV-seropositive.

The chain uses TRBV5-1 and TRBJ1-3; 7 nucleotides line up with TRBD1. From germline, CDR1 is SGHRS and CDR2 YFSETQ. Trimming at V came to 1 base and at J to 6 bases, leaving 7 bases not matched to a gene. CDR3 length: 15 residues. The CDR3 DNA is TGCGCCAGCAGCTTGCAGGGGGTCGCTGAAAACACCATATATTTT. Protein product: CASSLQGVAENTIYF.

Only a few counts were recorded for this clone. The gene calls are TRBV5-5 and TRBJ2-2, with D maybe TRBD1 (6 bases). The CDR3 loop spans 15 amino acids. V was clipped by 4 bases and J by 3 bases, with 13 bases between them. Per germline, CDR1 SGHKS and CDR2 YYEKEE (reference sequence). The CDR3 DNA is TGTGCCAGCAGCCAAACGACAGGATACACCGGGGAGCTGTTTTTT. It yields the protein CASSQTTGYTGELFF.

The V call is TRBV29-1, the J call TRBJ2-7, with 8 nucleotides matching TRBD1. The CDR3 length is 11 residues. Trimming cost V 7 bases and J 3 bases; bases outside gene matches: 2. Germline V gene data show CDR1 as SQVTM and CDR2 as ANQGSEA. The chain's CDR3 is CSAGQDYEQYF. The CDR3 region has the DNA TGCAGCGCGGGACAGGACTACGAGCAGTACTTC.

The sample holds a few counts of this clone. The rearrangement uses TRBV5-8 and TRBJ2-6; no clear D. The CDR3 has 15 residues. Trimming removed 4 bases from V and 0 bases from J, with 8 bases in between. CDR1 SGHTS and CDR2 YDEGEE come from the germline V gene. CDR3 nucleotides: TGTGCCAGCAGCCGTGAACACTCTGGGGCCAACGTCCTGACTTTC. This sequence encodes CASSREHSGANVLTF.

This clone has just a few counts. The chain employs TRBV5-1 and TRBJ2-7; a possible D gene is TRBD2 (5 bases). Germline assignment: CDR1 SGHRS and CDR2 YFSETQ. The CDR3 length is 12 residues. Trimming shortened V by 4 bases and J by 4 bases, and 9 bases separated the two germline ends. The CDR3 sequence is CASSTGRYEQYF. In DNA form, the CDR3 reads TGCGCCAGCAGCACGGGAAGGTACGAGCAGTACTTC.